The sequence of this T cell receptor (beta chain) was determined in a study of shared clonotypes between healthy human individuals. Study-level findings and limits: Larger estimated richness was generally seen in naive subsets than in memory subsets.

Data came from immunoSEQ multiplex PCR; TCRdb stores just in-frame clones and leaves some out. The data hold 1 million to 1.3 million clones, with 75% to 80% observed a single time. The V gene's germline CDR1 is LGHNA and CDR2 YNFKEQ. Trimming took 5 bases from V and 1 from J, leaving 17 bases between them. The CDR3 consists of 16 residues. In the case of this clone: Its antigen is still unknown.

The specimen was memory CD4+ T cells from PBMCs. The subset was: CD45RA-negative fraction. This receptor was obtained from a man aged 18 to 29 in good health. Some clones in this sample may be carry-over from other donors' samples. The chain joins TRBV4-2 to TRBJ2-5; TRBD2 might be the D (5 bases). CDR3 sequence reads: CASSLLGGPTQETQYF. CDR3 DNA sequence: TGTGCCAGCAGCTTGCTCGGCGGGCCGACCCAAGAGACCCAGTACTTC.